This T cell receptor (beta chain) was sequenced during a study of blood T cell repertoires in COVID-19. Turning to the study itself: Donors in the United States, Italy and Spain gave samples during acute or convalescent COVID-19.

As handled by the study authors: Reference gene primer amplification in the assay estimated nucleated cell counts. TCRdb's table, derived via immunoSEQ multiplex PCR, lists solely in-frame clones and lacks some. V, J and clone size derive from that table, while D and trimming were established from the DNA sequence. The table includes around 100,000 clones, 85% detected once. From germline, CDR1 is KGHDR and CDR2 SFDVKD. This CDR3 has 15 residues. Trimming left V 2 bases short and J 0 bases short, with 4 bases between. The clonotype was recovered from a man between 45 and 60 years old with active or convalescent COVID-19. The sequencing input was peripheral blood. The chain couples TRBV24-1 to TRBJ2-6; D not certain. CDR3 sequence reads: CATSDYSSGANVLTF. The CDR3 DNA follows: TGTGCCACCAGTGATTACAGCTCTGGGGCCAACGTCCTGACTTTC.